Following are 14 T cell receptor beta chains from one sample sequenced in a study of blood T cell repertoires in COVID-19. Clones were read by immunoSEQ multiplex PCR, and TCRdb kept only the in-frame ones, dropping some. The data hold 250,000 to 300,000 clones, with approximately 85% observed a single time. Sequencing was performed on PBMCs or T cells enriched from blood (not recorded which). The receptors were sampled from a woman aged 45-65 years who had recovered from COVID-19.

The rearrangement uses TRBV11-1 and TRBJ2-3, with a weak D call TRBD2 (6 bases). The germline V and J ends were trimmed by 3 bases and 3 bases, with 13 bases remaining between them. Germline CDR1 is SGHAT and CDR2 is FQDESV (reference sequence). The CDR3 runs to 15 residues. DNA for the CDR3: TGTGCCAGCAGCTTGGCTAGCGCACGGACAGATACGCAGTATTTT. Its translation: CASSLASARTDTQYF. The full variable domain, its missing parts supplied by reference TRBV11-1 and TRBJ2-3, is EAEVAQSPRYKITEKSQAVAFWCDPISGHATLYWYRQILGQGPELLVQFQDESVVDDSQLPKDRFSAERLKGVDSTLKIQPAELGDSAMYLCASSLASARTDTQYFGPGTRLTVL.

The chain employs TRBV3-1 (or the pseudogene TRBV3-2) and TRBJ1-2; possibly TRBD1 for D (6 bases). V gave up 0 bases and J gave up 4 bases, with 36 bases separating them. Looked up from germline, CDR1 is LGHDT and CDR2 is YNNKEL (reference sequence). The CDR3 is 23 amino acids. The CDR3 protein is CASSQEKGQWTTGTFTLGYGYTF. CDR3 nucleotide sequence: TGTGCCAGCAGCCAAGAGAAAGGACAGTGGACCACTGGGACATTTACCTTGGGCTATGGCTACACCTTC.

This sequence joins TRBV3-1 (or the pseudogene TRBV3-2) and TRBJ1-1, with D tentatively TRBD1 (5 bases). With 2 bases removed from V and 5 bases from J, the gap between germline ends came to 15 bases. Germline V CDR1 and CDR2: LGHDT, YNNKEL (reference sequence). This CDR3 has 15 residues. CDR3 loop: CASSQRWGGGTEAFF. The CDR3 DNA reads TGTGCCAGCAGCCAAAGGTGGGGCGGGGGTACTGAAGCTTTCTTT.

V is TRBV27 and J is TRBJ1-4; 9 bases match TRBD1. Germline V lookup: CDR1 MNHEY, CDR2 SMNVEV (reference sequence). CDR3 length: 15 residues. V shed 5 bases, J shed 7 bases, and the junction held 8 bases outside the gene matches. The CDR3 protein is CASSTRTGAAEKLFF. In DNA form, the CDR3 reads TGTGCCAGCAGTACCCGGACAGGGGCAGCTGAAAAACTGTTTTTT.

This rearrangement joins TRBV7-9 to TRBJ1-5; 7 bases map to TRBD1. The CDR3 has 13 residues. J gave up 2 bases and V 5 bases, and 0 bases lay outside the gene matches. The germline V gene encodes CDR1 SEHNR and CDR2 FQNEAQ (reference sequence). CDR3 bases: TGTGCCAGCAGCCAGGGGGGCAATCAGCCCCAGCATTTT. Encoded protein: CASSQGGNQPQHF.

About this clone itself: Other DNA sequences in this sample translate to the same CDR3. The chain carries TRBV20-1 and TRBJ2-1; tentative D call: TRBD2 (5 bases). The V gene's germline CDR1 is DFQATT and CDR2 SNEGSKA (reference sequence). The CDR3 is 15 amino acids. V was shortened by 3 bases and J by 0 bases, with 12 bases between the two germline ends. The CDR3 DNA follows: TGCAGTGCTAGTAGTCCGGGGAGCTCCTACAATGAGCAGTTCTTC. Its protein is CSASSPGSSYNEQFF.

The J gene is TRBJ2-7, the V gene TRBV10-3; TRBD2 matches at 7 bases. J was trimmed by 3 bases and V by 10 bases; bases with no gene match: 3. The CDR3 sequence is 11 residues long. Germline loops: CDR1 ENHRY, CDR2 SYGVKD. The CDR3 sequence is CATERDYEQYF. The CDR3 DNA follows: TGTGCCACCGAGCGGGACTACGAGCAGTACTTC.

V gene TRBV6-6 combines with J gene TRBJ2-7; TRBD2 matches 11 bases. The ends lost 5 bases at V and 5 bases at J; junction bases unmatched: 14. There are 17 residues in the CDR3. From germline, CDR1 is MNHNY and CDR2 SVGAGI (reference sequence). The CDR3 sequence is CASSPPGLAALPHEQYF. DNA for the CDR3: TGTGCCAGCAGTCCGCCGGGACTAGCGGCACTCCCGCACGAGCAGTACTTC.

The chain employs TRBV29-1 and TRBJ2-1, with 8 bases aligning to TRBD1. J lost 5 bases, V lost 4 bases, and 7 bases had no gene match. Germline assignment: CDR1 SQVTM and CDR2 ANQGSEA. There are 14 residues in the CDR3. CDR3 protein: CSVVRTGQDNEQFF. CDR3 nucleotide sequence: TGCAGCGTTGTGCGGACAGGGCAGGACAATGAGCAGTTCTTC.

The V gene is TRBV5-1, the J gene TRBJ2-7; 12 nucleotides align to TRBD2. The CDR3 consists of 14 residues. V was clipped by 0 bases and J by 6 bases; unmatched bases: 1. The germline CDR1 and CDR2 sequences are SGHRS and YFSETQ. CDR3 region: CASSLGLAGVEQYF. For the CDR3, the DNA is TGCGCCAGCAGCTTGGGACTAGCGGGGGTCGAGCAGTACTTC.

The gene calls are TRBV7-8 and TRBJ1-1; unclear D gene. V was cut by 5 bases and J by 4 bases, with 17 bases left in between. This CDR3 is 15 amino acids long. In germline, CDR1 is SGHVS, CDR2 FQNEAQ. This CDR3 reads CASSAREGAGTEAFF. CDR3 DNA: TGTGCCAGCAGCGCGCGGGAGGGCGCCGGCACTGAAGCTTTCTTT.

The V call is TRBV7-8, the J call TRBJ2-2; TRBD1 aligns across 9 bases. The CDR3 runs 15 residues. V dropped 1 base and J dropped 5; count of bases not matched to a gene: 2. Germline-derived CDR1 and CDR2 are SGHVS and FQNEAQ. Here the CDR3 reads CASSLGQGETGELFF. CDR3 DNA sequence: TGTGCCAGCAGCTTAGGACAGGGGGAGACCGGGGAGCTGTTTTTT.

The rearrangement uses TRBV3-1 (or the pseudogene TRBV3-2) and TRBJ2-3; no definite D call. V lost 2 bases and J 10 bases, leaving 7 bases between the germline ends. From germline, CDR1 is LGHDT and CDR2 YNNKEL (reference sequence). This CDR3 comprises 11 residues. The CDR3: CASSQWPSQYF. CDR3 nucleotides: TGTGCCAGCAGCCAATGGCCTTCGCAGTATTTT.

The chain couples TRBV7-9 to TRBJ2-7; a possible D gene is TRBD1 (5 bases). Trimming shortened V by 5 bases and J by 2 bases, and 16 bases separated the two germline ends. The CDR3 has 15 residues. Germline CDR1 reads SEHNR; CDR2 reads FQNEAQ (reference sequence). CDR3: CASSEDIPGPYEQYF. CDR3 nucleotides: TGTGCCAGCAGCGAGGACATTCCAGGCCCCTACGAGCAGTACTTC.